This record covers a single TCR beta chain. The sample belongs to a study of blood T cell repertoires in COVID-19. V was pared by 5 bases and J by 5 bases, with 8 bases of the junction left unmatched. The germline V gene has CDR1 LNHDA and CDR2 SQIVND (reference sequence). The CDR3 has 15 amino acids. The assay was immunoSEQ multiplex PCR, and TCRdb's table has in-frame clones only and misses some. The sample yields 120,000 to 150,000 clones, over 75% seen once. Sequencing was done on a sample of PBMCs or T cells enriched from blood (not recorded which). The clonotype originates from a man in his fifties in a cohort exposed to, infected with or recovered from COVID-19 (not recorded which). The chain carries TRBV19 and TRBJ2-2, with 7 bases matching TRBD1. The CDR3 protein is CASSDQTGFTGELFF. The CDR3, as DNA: TGTGCCAGTAGTGACCAGACAGGGTTTACCGGGGAGCTGTTTTTT.